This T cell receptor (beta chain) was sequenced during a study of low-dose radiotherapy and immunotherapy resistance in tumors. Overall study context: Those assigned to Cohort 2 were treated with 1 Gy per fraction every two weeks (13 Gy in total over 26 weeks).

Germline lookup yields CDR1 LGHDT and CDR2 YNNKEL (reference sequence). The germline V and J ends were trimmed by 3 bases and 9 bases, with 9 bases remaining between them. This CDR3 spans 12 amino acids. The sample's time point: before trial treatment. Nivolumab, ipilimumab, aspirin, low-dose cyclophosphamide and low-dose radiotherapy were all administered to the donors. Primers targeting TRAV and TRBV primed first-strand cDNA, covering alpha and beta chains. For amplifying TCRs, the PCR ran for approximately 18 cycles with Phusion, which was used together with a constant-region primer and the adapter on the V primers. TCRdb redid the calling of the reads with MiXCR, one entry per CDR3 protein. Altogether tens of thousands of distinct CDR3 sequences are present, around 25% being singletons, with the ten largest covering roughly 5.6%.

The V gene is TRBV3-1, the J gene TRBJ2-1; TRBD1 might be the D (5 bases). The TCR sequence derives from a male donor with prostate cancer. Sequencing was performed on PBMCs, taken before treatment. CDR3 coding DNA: TGTGCCAGCAGCCATTGGGGCGCTGAGCAGTTCTTC. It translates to CASSHWGAEQFF.